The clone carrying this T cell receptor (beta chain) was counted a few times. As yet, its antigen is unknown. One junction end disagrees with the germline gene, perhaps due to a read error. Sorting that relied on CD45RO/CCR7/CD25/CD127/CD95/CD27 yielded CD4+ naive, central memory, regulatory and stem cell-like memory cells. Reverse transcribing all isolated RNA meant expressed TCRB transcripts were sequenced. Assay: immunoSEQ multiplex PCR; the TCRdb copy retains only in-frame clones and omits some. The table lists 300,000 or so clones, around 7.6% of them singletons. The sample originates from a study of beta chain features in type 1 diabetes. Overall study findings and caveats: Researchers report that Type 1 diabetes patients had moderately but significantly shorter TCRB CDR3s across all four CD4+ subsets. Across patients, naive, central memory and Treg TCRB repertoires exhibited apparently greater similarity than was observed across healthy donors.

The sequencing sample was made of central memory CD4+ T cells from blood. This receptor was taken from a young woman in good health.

The CDR3 loop is CASSLAGGSGYEQFF. For the CDR3, the DNA is TGTGCCAGCAGCCTAGCGGGAGGTTCAGGGTATGAGCAGTTCTTC. The chain joins TRBV7-2 to TRBJ2-1; 11 bases align to TRBD2. This CDR3 region has 15 residues. Per the germline V gene, CDR1 is SGHTA and CDR2 is FQGNSA.